Listed here are 24 T cell receptor beta chains from one sample, sequenced in a study of blood T cell repertoires in COVID-19. TCRdb's copy holds only in-frame clones and misses some; the assay was immunoSEQ multiplex PCR. This sample carries tens of thousands of clones, over 60% of them seen once, and the ten largest clones take about a fifth. What was sequenced was peripheral blood. The receptors were sampled from a young man with COVID-19, enrolled during active disease.

The chain has TRBV6-5 and TRBJ1-2, with a tentative D call TRBD1 (6 bases). Germline CDR1 MNHEY, CDR2 SVGAGI. The CDR3 contains 13 residues. Trimming took 5 bases from V and 1 from J, leaving 8 bases between them. DNA for the CDR3: TGTGCCAGCAGTCCACAGGGTAACTATGGCTACACCTTC. Amino acids: CASSPQGNYGYTF.

This clone appeared a few times. This chain links TRBV29-1 with TRBJ1-1; TRBD1 matches at 7 bases. The V gene end was trimmed by 6 bases and the J gene end by 1 base; junction bases not matched to a gene: 5. The CDR3 runs 13 residues. Germline values: CDR1 SQVTM, CDR2 ANQGSEA. CDR3 residues: CSVGTVENTEAFF. The CDR3 nucleotides read TGCAGCGTAGGGACAGTAGAGAACACTGAAGCTTTCTTT.

V and J are TRBV5-4 and TRBJ2-1; possibly TRBD2 for D (6 bases). This CDR3 region has 15 residues. V dropped 4 bases and J dropped 6 bases, with 17 bases sitting between them. CDR1 is SGHNT and CDR2 is YYREEE in the germline V gene (reference sequence). This CDR3 reads CASSPSLGEANEQFF. In DNA form, the CDR3 reads TGTGCCAGCAGCCCCTCTCTGGGGGAGGCCAATGAGCAGTTCTTC.

J is TRBJ2-2 and V is TRBV13; TRBD2 aligns across 11 bases. Trimming took 4 bases from V and 4 from J; bases not matched to a gene: 5. Germline V gene lookup returns CDR1 PRHDT and CDR2 FYEKMQ (reference sequence). This CDR3 spans 16 amino acids. CDR3 nucleotide sequence: TGTGCCAGCAGCTCACTAGCGGGAGACGCCACCGGGGAGCTGTTTTTT. Protein sequence: CASSSLAGDATGELFF.

The chain couples TRBV4-2 to TRBJ2-7; D is possibly TRBD2 (6 bases). V gave up 0 bases and J gave up 2 bases, with 11 bases separating them. The germline CDR1 and CDR2 sequences are LGHNA and YNFKEQ. This CDR3 region has 15 residues. The CDR3 nucleotides are TGTGCCAGCAGCCAAGATCAGGGCGGGGCCTACGAGCAGTACTTC. This sequence encodes CASSQDQGGAYEQYF.

This chain joins TRBV7-2 and TRBJ2-7, with TRBD2 as a possible D gene (7 bases). CDR3 length: 14 amino acids. Per the germline V gene, CDR1 is SGHTA and CDR2 is FQGNSA. V dropped 8 bases and J dropped 6 bases, with 20 bases sitting between them. This CDR3 is CASSGASGDFEQYF. CDR3 nucleotides: TGTGCCAGCTCGGGGGCAAGCGGGGATTTCGAGCAGTACTTC.

This chain joins TRBV7-2 and TRBJ2-4; TRBD2 matches at 10 bases. This CDR3 is 17 amino acids long. Trimming at V came to 1 base and at J to 13 bases, leaving 16 bases not matched to a gene. Germline CDR1 and CDR2: SGHTA and FQGNSA. The CDR3: CASSLGQAGGPLARQYF. The CDR3 DNA reads as TGTGCCAGCAGCTTAGGTCAAGCGGGAGGGCCTCTGGCCAGGCAGTACTTC. Full variable domain (remainder filled in from reference TRBV7-2 and TRBJ2-4): GAGVSQSPSNKVTEKGKDVELRCDPISGHTALYWYRQSLGQGLEFLIYFQGNSAPDKSGLPSDRFSAERTGGSVSTLTIQRTQQEDSAVYLCASSLGQAGGPLARQYFGAGTRLSVL.

The chain's CDR3 is CASSQNAGVQETQYF. For the CDR3, the DNA is TGTGCCAGCAGCCAAAATGCAGGGGTCCAAGAGACCCAGTACTTC. The chain employs TRBV3-1 (or the pseudogene TRBV3-2) and TRBJ2-5, with TRBD1 as a possible D gene (6 bases). The CDR3 length is 15 residues. Trimming took 2 bases from V and 1 from J, leaving 11 bases between them. Germline CDR1 reads LGHDT; CDR2 reads YNNKEL (reference sequence).

The chain combines TRBV6-5 with TRBJ2-7, with a weak D call TRBD2 (6 bases). CDR1 and CDR2 from the germline V gene are MNHEY and SVGAGI. The CDR3 is 12 amino acids. V lost 9 bases to trimming and J lost 6 bases, with 15 bases between them. The CDR3 sequence is CASDGSGPEQYF. The CDR3 nucleotides are TGTGCCAGTGACGGGAGTGGCCCCGAGCAGTACTTC.

The rearrangement links TRBV24-1 to TRBJ1-2; 7 bases line up with TRBD1. The CDR3 contains 17 residues. V lost 2 bases and J lost 4; bases outside the gene matches: 12. Per the germline V gene, CDR1 is KGHDR and CDR2 is SFDVKD. CDR3 residues: CATSDSFADTGVYGYTF. For the CDR3, the DNA is TGTGCCACCAGTGATTCCTTTGCCGATACAGGGGTCTATGGCTACACCTTC.

This chain uses TRBV5-1 with TRBJ2-3; TRBD1 agrees at 7 bases. Trimming removed 0 bases from V and 1 base from J; junction bases left unmatched: 2. Germline CDR1 is SGHRS and CDR2 is YFSETQ. The CDR3 sequence is 15 residues long. DNA for the CDR3: TGCGCCAGCAGCTTGGGTACAGGGGGCACAGATACGCAGTATTTT. This translates into CASSLGTGGTDTQYF.

The chain links TRBV6-1 to TRBJ2-4, with a weak D call TRBD2 (7 bases). The V and J ends lost 4 bases and 2 bases respectively, with 18 bases between them. From germline, CDR1 is MNHNS and CDR2 SASEGT. This CDR3 is built from 17 residues. The CDR3 reads CASSAPGEGRTKNIQYF. The CDR3 region has the DNA TGTGCCAGCAGTGCCCCAGGGGAGGGTCGAACCAAAAACATTCAGTACTTC.

The chain couples TRBV7-9 to TRBJ2-5, with TRBD1 matching over 9 bases. The ends lost 3 bases at V and 4 bases at J; junction bases unmatched: 9. The CDR3 has 16 residues. The germline V gene has CDR1 SEHNR and CDR2 FQNEAQ (reference sequence). The chain's CDR3 is CASSFVQQGARETQYF. CDR3 bases: TGTGCCAGCAGCTTCGTCCAACAGGGGGCGCGAGAGACCCAGTACTTC.

The chain recombines TRBV14 with TRBJ1-1, with D unresolved. This CDR3 is 13 amino acids long. Germline V gives CDR1 SGHDN, CDR2 FVKESK. Trimming pared 1 base from V and 11 bases from J, leaving 14 bases between. The CDR3 loop is CASSQASTSSAFF. As DNA, the CDR3 is TGTGCCAGCAGCCAAGCGTCAACTTCTTCCGCTTTCTTT.

This clone was found a few times. In nucleotides, the CDR3 is TGTGCCACCACCGAGGGGGCCCCTGAAGCTTTCTTT. Residues: CATTEGAPEAFF. The genes are TRBV24-1 and TRBJ1-1; 7 positions match TRBD1. The CDR3 is 12 residues long. After removal of 8 bases from V and 6 bases from J, the junction contained 5 bases not matched to a gene. The germline CDR1 and CDR2 sequences are KGHDR and SFDVKD.

This chain connects TRBV5-5 to TRBJ2-5, with 15 bases fitting TRBD2. Germline loops: CDR1 SGHKS, CDR2 YYEKEE (reference sequence). The CDR3 spans 15 residues. Losses at the gene ends were 6 bases for V and 5 bases for J; bases not matched to a gene: 5. The CDR3 here is CASTWGLAGGETQYF. For the CDR3, the DNA is TGTGCCAGCACCTGGGGACTAGCGGGAGGTGAGACCCAGTACTTC.

The CDR3 reads CATESGELFF. The CDR3 nucleotides are TGTGCCACTGAGTCCGGGGAGCTGTTTTTT. The rearrangement uses TRBV25-1 and TRBJ2-2; D is uncertain. CDR3 length: 10 amino acids. V lost 10 bases and J lost 6, with 6 bases in between. CDR1 and CDR2 from the germline V gene are MGHDK and SYGVNS.

This sequence joins TRBV28 and TRBJ2-7, with D perhaps TRBD2 (5 bases). There are 13 residues in the CDR3. Germline V gene sequence: CDR1 MDHEN, CDR2 SYDVKM. Trimming took 1 base from V and 3 from J, leaving 7 bases between them. The CDR3 DNA sequence: TGTGCCAGCAGTTTATCGGGATACTACGAGCAGTACTTC. Its translation is CASSLSGYYEQYF.

This clone was counted between two and nine times. J is TRBJ1-5 and V is TRBV19; 10 bases line up with TRBD1. The germline V gene has CDR1 LNHDA and CDR2 SQIVND (reference sequence). V was pared by 7 bases and J by 2 bases, with 26 bases of the junction left unmatched. The CDR3 spans 22 residues. CDR3 DNA sequence: TGTGCCAGTATAGCCCTCGGGGGGGGGATACCGGGACAGGGGATTGGCAATCAGCCCCAGCATTTT. Translation: CASIALGGGIPGQGIGNQPQHF. Together with reference TRBV19 and TRBJ1-5, the CDR3 gives the full variable domain: DGGITQSPKYLFRKEGQNVTLSCEQNLNHDAMYWYRQDPGQGLRLIYYSQIVNDFQKGDIAEGYSVSREKKESFPLTVTSAQKNPTAFYLCASIALGGGIPGQGIGNQPQHFGDGTRLSIL.

This clone was observed a single time. The rearrangement joins TRBV2 to TRBJ2-7; tentatively, D is TRBD1 (6 bases). The CDR3 runs 16 residues. The V end lost 7 bases, the J end lost 0 bases, and 19 bases lay between the germline ends. Germline CDR1 is SNHLY and CDR2 is FYNNEI. CDR3 nucleotide sequence: TGTGCCAGCACAGGGGAGAGCAGGACGATCTCCTACGAGCAGTACTTC. Protein: CASTGESRTISYEQYF. The full variable domain, with the rest looked up from reference TRBV2 and TRBJ2-7, is EPEVTQTPSHQVTQMGQEVILRCVPISNHLYFYWYRQILGQKVEFLVSFYNNEISEKSEIFDDQFSVERPDGSNFTLKIRSTKLEDSAMYFCASTGESRTISYEQYFGPGTRLTVT.

J is TRBJ2-6 and V is TRBV6-6; D is undetermined. This CDR3 is built from 12 residues. In germline, CDR1 is MNHNY, CDR2 SVGAGI (reference sequence). V lost 9 bases and J lost 4, with 7 bases in between. CDR3 region: CASRSGANVLTF. CDR3 nucleotide sequence: TGTGCCAGTAGATCGGGGGCCAACGTCCTGACTTTC.

This clone was observed a few times. The chain carries TRBV10-3 and TRBJ2-7; TRBD2 matches 7 bases. The CDR3 loop spans 16 amino acids. CDR1 and CDR2 (germline): ENHRY, SYGVKD. Trimming removed 0 bases from V and 0 bases from J; junction bases left unmatched: 5. CDR3 loop: CAISESRRGTSYEQYF. The CDR3 DNA reads as TGTGCCATCAGTGAGTCAAGGCGGGGGACCTCCTACGAGCAGTACTTC.

V gene TRBV28 combines with J gene TRBJ1-2, with 8 bases that match TRBD1. Germline V gene sequence: CDR1 MDHEN, CDR2 SYDVKM. This CDR3 has 18 residues. Unmatched junction bases numbered 15, after V lost 5 bases and J lost 1 base. The chain's CDR3 is CASSPRLRDRRFNYGYTF. The CDR3 DNA is TGTGCCAGCAGTCCGCGCCTTAGGGACAGGAGATTTAACTATGGCTACACCTTC.

A few counts support this clone. This sequence joins TRBV19 and TRBJ2-1; TRBD2 matches 9 bases. The germline V gene encodes CDR1 LNHDA and CDR2 SQIVND (reference sequence). V was pared by 3 bases and J by 7 bases, with 10 bases of the junction left unmatched. This CDR3 contains 16 residues. CDR3 in DNA: TGTGCCAGTAGTATGGTAGCGGGAGTTAGAGGAAATGAGCAGTTCTTC. Its protein is CASSMVAGVRGNEQFF.